The TCR beta chain under discussion was sequenced for a study of T cell repertoires in cytomegalovirus infection. Study in general: Both a matching HLA type and CMV infection were indicated by public TCR beta signatures.

This clonotype was detected ten times or more. TCRdb analysed the reads with MiXCR anew, one entry per CDR3 protein. The repertoire has over 250,000 distinct CDR3 sequences, about 26% of them found once; the top ten carry around 13%. The CDR3 sequence is 18 residues long. The V gene lost 5 bases and the J gene lost 0 bases, with 20 bases spanning the gap. Germline V gives CDR1 SGHTA, CDR2 FQGNSA. The chain recombines TRBV7-2 with TRBJ1-3; D uncertain. The sequenced sample was PBMCs. The receptor's source is a human donor in good health (CMV status not recorded). Some clones in this sample may be carry-over from other donors' samples. The CDR3: CASSVTSRGWGSGNTIYF. The CDR3 DNA follows: TGTGCCAGCAGCGTAACCTCCCGTGGGTGGGGCTCTGGAAACACCATATATTTT. Full variable domain (rest looked up from reference TRBV7-2 and TRBJ1-3): GAGVSQSPSNKVTEKGKDVELRCDPISGHTALYWYRQSLGQGLEFLIYFQGNSAPDKSGLPSDRFSAERTGGSVSTLTIQRTQQEDSAVYLCASSVTSRGWGSGNTIYFGEGSWLTVV.